Included here is one T cell receptor beta chain sequence, with context. Assay: immunoSEQ multiplex PCR; the TCRdb copy retains only in-frame clones and omits some. Of more than 2 million clones listed, 93% are singletons. Trimming took 6 bases from V and 1 from J; bases not matched to a gene: 3. This CDR3 contains 13 residues. Germline V gene lookup returns CDR1 MDHEN and CDR2 SYDVKM. Naive CD8 isolation took CD45RO-negative cells positively selected for CCR7 and excluded terminally differentiated effector memory CD45RA+ cells. The entry originates in a study of shared clonotypes between healthy human individuals. The wider study: Those who served as donors were a couple of women and a few men between the ages of 18 and 49.

The receptor was derived from a man between 18 and 29 years old in good health. Some clones in this sample may be carry-over from other donors' samples. Sequenced material: naive CD8+ T cells from PBMCs. The chain couples TRBV28 to TRBJ2-7, with 7 bases that match TRBD1. The CDR3 here is CASRHRGSYEQYF. DNA for the CDR3: TGTGCCAGCAGACACAGGGGTTCCTACGAGCAGTACTTC.